Each of the 27 T cell receptor beta chains below was sequenced from the same sample in a study of cytomegalovirus exposure and HLA in healthy donors. PCR involved 60 Vbeta and 13 Jbeta primers. The data were produced by immunoSEQ multiplex PCR, yet TCRdb's version contains in-frame clones alone and is incomplete. The repertoire holds over 90,000 clones, with 55% to 80% as singletons. Sequencing input: PBMCs. The receptor source for this set is a human donor in good health.

This chain joins TRBV5-1 and TRBJ1-1; D is undetermined. Trimming cost V 0 bases and J 2 bases, with 11 bases left between them. CDR1 and CDR2 from the germline V gene are SGHRS and YFSETQ. This CDR3 spans 15 amino acids. CDR3 sequence: CASSLGREVNTEAFF. CDR3 bases: TGCGCCAGCAGCTTGGGTCGAGAGGTAAACACTGAAGCTTTCTTT. The full variable domain, its missing parts supplied by reference TRBV5-1 and TRBJ1-1, is KAGVTQTPRYLIKTRGQQVTLSCSPISGHRSVSWYQQTPGQGLQFLFEYFSETQRNKGNFPGRFSGRQFSNSRSEMNVSTLELGDSALYLCASSLGREVNTEAFFGQGTRLTVV.

V usage is TRBV5-1 and J usage is TRBJ2-5, with D possibly TRBD1 on 6 matching bases. V was clipped by 4 bases and J by 2 bases, with 12 bases between them. The length of the CDR3 is 14 residues. Germline CDR1 and CDR2: SGHRS and YFSETQ. The DNA of the CDR3 is TGCGCCAGCAGCCTAACGGACAGTCAAGAGACCCAGTACTTC. Its protein is CASSLTDSQETQYF.

This rearrangement joins TRBV7-8 to TRBJ2-7; 9 positions match TRBD1. V shed 4 bases and J 7 bases; nucleotides not matched to a gene: 11. Germline V gene sequence: CDR1 SGHVS, CDR2 FQNEAQ. The CDR3 is 15 amino acids. The chain's CDR3 is CASSSSGTGSREQYF. In DNA form, the CDR3 reads TGTGCCAGCAGCTCGTCCGGGACAGGGTCGCGGGAGCAGTACTTC.

The chain recombines TRBV5-4 with TRBJ2-7, with D uncertain. The V gene's germline CDR1 is SGHNT and CDR2 YYREEE (reference sequence). V shed 4 bases and J shed 4 bases, with 12 bases lying between them. The CDR3 runs to 13 residues. Here the CDR3 reads CASSTNWRYEQYF. The DNA for the CDR3 is TGTGCCAGCAGCACCAACTGGCGGTACGAGCAGTACTTC.

The J gene is TRBJ1-1, the V gene TRBV30, with D uncertain. The CDR3 totals 13 residues. Germline CDR1 is GTSNPN and CDR2 is SVGIG (reference sequence). Trimming shortened V by 8 bases and J by 1 base, and 14 bases separated the two germline ends. The CDR3 loop reads CAPETQPNTEAFF. The DNA of the CDR3 is TGTGCCCCGGAAACACAGCCGAACACTGAAGCTTTCTTT.

The chain uses TRBV7-6 and TRBJ2-2, with 10 bases identical to TRBD2. The CDR3 covers 15 residues. The V gene end was trimmed by 0 bases and the J gene end by 8 bases; junction bases not matched to a gene: 3. Germline loops: CDR1 SGHVS, CDR2 FNYEAQ. The CDR3 spells CASSLALAGRGELFF. In nucleotides, the CDR3 is TGTGCCAGCAGCTTAGCACTAGCGGGACGGGGGGAGCTGTTTTTT.

The rearrangement uses TRBV4-2 and TRBJ2-5, with TRBD2 matching over 8 bases. The end of the DNA aligns better with TRBJ2-7, so the J call may be wrong. Germline loops: CDR1 LGHNA, CDR2 YNFKEQ. The CDR3 is 16 amino acids. The CDR3 DNA is TGTGCCAGCAGCCTAGAGCTAGCGGGCCCCTCCTACGAGCAGTACTTC. Its protein is CASSLELAGPSYEQYF.

A few counts support this clone. The V call is TRBV5-4, the J call TRBJ2-2; 7 bases are a match to TRBD2. In germline, CDR1 is SGHNT, CDR2 YYREEE (reference sequence). The ends lost 0 bases at V and 4 bases at J; junction bases unmatched: 3. This CDR3 comprises 15 residues. The CDR3 region is CASSLAASGTGELFF. The CDR3 coding sequence is TGTGCCAGCAGCTTGGCTGCTAGCGGCACCGGGGAGCTGTTTTTT. Complete variable domain (other parts from reference TRBV5-4 and TRBJ2-2): ETGVTQSPTHLIKTRGQQVTLRCSSQSGHNTVSWYQQALGQGPQFIFQYYREEENGRGNFPPRFSGLQFPNYSSELNVNALELDDSALYLCASSLAASGTGELFFGEGSRLTVL.

The gene calls are TRBV5-1 and TRBJ2-7, with D maybe TRBD2 (5 bases). From germline, CDR1 is SGHRS and CDR2 YFSETQ. There are 13 residues in the CDR3. Deletions cut 5 bases from V and 2 bases from J, with 11 bases between. As DNA, the CDR3 is TGCGCCAGCAGACCCGACGGGACCTACGAGCAGTACTTC. It encodes CASRPDGTYEQYF. Drawing the rest from reference TRBV5-1 and TRBJ2-7, the complete variable domain is KAGVTQTPRYLIKTRGQQVTLSCSPISGHRSVSWYQQTPGQGLQFLFEYFSETQRNKGNFPGRFSGRQFSNSRSEMNVSTLELGDSALYLCASRPDGTYEQYFGPGTRLTVT.

V usage is TRBV27 and J usage is TRBJ2-3, with a possible D match to TRBD2 (5 bases). The CDR3 extends over 15 amino acids. Trimming stripped 10 bases from V and 2 bases from J, with 19 bases between. Germline CDR1 MNHEY, CDR2 SMNVEV (reference sequence). Here the CDR3 reads CATKTEEVDTDTQYF. In DNA form, the CDR3 reads TGTGCCACCAAGACCGAGGAGGTAGACACAGATACGCAGTATTTT.

The rearrangement uses TRBV11-3 and TRBJ2-7, with 12 bases lining up with TRBD2. This CDR3 contains 17 residues. The V gene's germline CDR1 is SGHNT and CDR2 YENEEA. V trimming: 1 base; J trimming: 3 bases; junction bases outside the gene matches: 7. As DNA, the CDR3 is TGTGCCAGCAGCTTAGTGGCGGGACTAGCGGGCCGCTACGAGCAGTACTTC. Translation: CASSLVAGLAGRYEQYF.

The V call is TRBV19, the J call TRBJ2-1; 10 positions match TRBD2. CDR1 and CDR2 (germline): LNHDA, SQIVND (reference sequence). The ends lost 3 bases at V and 10 bases at J; junction bases unmatched: 6. The CDR3 is made up of 14 amino acids. The CDR3 nucleotides are TGTGCCAGTAGTATGGGTGGACTAGCGGCCGAGCAGTTCTTC. This gives the protein CASSMGGLAAEQFF.

The table lists this clone with many counts. The V call is TRBV6-6, the J call TRBJ1-2; TRBD1 matches at 9 bases. The CDR3 has 12 residues. Trimming took 8 bases from V and 2 from J; bases not matched to a gene: 0. CDR1 and CDR2 from the germline V gene are MNHNY and SVGAGI (reference sequence). The CDR3 sequence: CASGTGNYGYTF. CDR3 in DNA: TGTGCCAGCGGGACAGGGAACTATGGCTACACCTTC.

This clone turned up a few times. This chain joins TRBV5-1 and TRBJ1-4; D may be TRBD1 (6 bases). Trimming left V 6 bases short and J 0 bases short, with 12 bases between. The CDR3 sequence is 15 residues long. CDR1 is SGHRS, CDR2 YFSETQ, per germline. The CDR3 DNA reads as TGCGCCAGCAACCCGGGGGGCTCAACTAATGAAAAACTGTTTTTT. This codes for CASNPGGSTNEKLFF.

The genes are TRBV9 and TRBJ2-1; 9 bases are a match to TRBD1. The CDR3 consists of 15 residues. With V trimmed by 8 bases and J by 4 bases, 10 bases remained unmatched. Per the germline V gene, CDR1 is SGDLS and CDR2 is YYNGEE. The CDR3 loop is CASGSGTGSYNEQFF. CDR3 nucleotide sequence: TGTGCCAGTGGCTCTGGGACAGGGAGTTACAATGAGCAGTTCTTC.

V is TRBV28 and J is TRBJ1-2; D remains unclear. Germline CDR1 and CDR2: MDHEN and SYDVKM. There are 13 residues in the CDR3. V lost 6 bases, J lost 2 bases, and 10 bases lay in between. The CDR3 reads CASSQTGNYGYTF. CDR3 nucleotide sequence: TGTGCCAGCAGCCAGACCGGGAACTATGGCTACACCTTC.

The chain couples TRBV4-1 to TRBJ2-1, with TRBD2 as a possible D gene (6 bases). This CDR3 comprises 16 residues. The germline V gene encodes CDR1 MGHRA and CDR2 YSYEKL. V was pared by 4 bases and J by 0 bases, with 13 bases between. The CDR3 protein is CASSRSGTDSYNEQFF. Written as DNA, the CDR3 is TGCGCCAGCAGCCGTTCCGGGACTGACTCCTACAATGAGCAGTTCTTC.

This rearrangement joins TRBV15 to TRBJ2-2; 9 bases are shared with TRBD2. The germline V gene has CDR1 LNHNV and CDR2 YYDKDF (reference sequence). The junction had 6 bases not matched to a gene; V was cut back by 0 bases and J by 4 bases. This CDR3 contains 17 residues. The CDR3 DNA is TGTGCCACCAGCAGAGATCTTTTAGCGGGAGTCACCGGGGAGCTGTTTTTT. Translating it yields CATSRDLLAGVTGELFF.

The V gene is TRBV14, the J gene TRBJ1-3; 8 bases agree with TRBD1. V dropped 3 bases and J dropped 2; count of bases not matched to a gene: 3. This CDR3 comprises 15 residues. Germline assignment: CDR1 SGHDN and CDR2 FVKESK. The chain's CDR3 is CASSQDRVAGNTIYF. In nucleotides, the CDR3 is TGTGCCAGCAGCCAGGACAGGGTTGCTGGAAACACCATATATTTT.

The chain is built from TRBV7-8 and TRBJ2-5; 8 bases fit TRBD2. Germline trimming cut 3 bases from V and 5 bases from J; bases unmatched to any gene: 5. CDR1 is SGHVS and CDR2 is FQNEAQ in the germline V gene. The CDR3 totals 14 residues. The CDR3 DNA reads TGTGCCAGCAGCTTGTTAGCGGGATTGGAGACCCAGTACTTC. It is translated as CASSLLAGLETQYF.

The chain couples TRBV7-9 to TRBJ1-4; no clear D. The CDR3 sequence is 17 residues long. V lost 2 bases and J 2 bases, leaving 15 bases between the germline ends. Germline values: CDR1 SEHNR, CDR2 FQNEAQ (reference sequence). The CDR3 nucleotides are TGTGCCAGCAGCTTATTCGGCCGGGGAGCCACTAATGAAAAACTGTTTTTT. It translates to CASSLFGRGATNEKLFF. Based on the CDR3 plus reference TRBV7-9 and TRBJ1-4, the full variable domain is DTGVSQNPRHKITKRGQNVTFRCDPISEHNRLYWYRQTLGQGPEFLTYFQNEAQLEKSRLLSDRFSAERPKGSFSTLEIQRTEQGDSAMYLCASSLFGRGATNEKLFFGSGTQLSVL.

This rearrangement joins TRBV5-6 to TRBJ2-3, with 7 positions matching TRBD2. The germline V gene encodes CDR1 SGHDT and CDR2 YYEEEE. The V gene end was trimmed by 4 bases and the J gene end by 6 bases; junction bases not matched to a gene: 11. CDR3 length: 15 amino acids. The CDR3 nucleotides read TGTGCCAGCAGCCGGCCTAGCGGAGTCTCTGATACGCAGTATTTT. Its protein product is CASSRPSGVSDTQYF.

This clone was found a few times. CDR3 sequence (DNA): TGTGCCAGCAGTGACTCGGGAGCGAACACCGGGGAGCTGTTTTTT. Translated, it gives CASSDSGANTGELFF. The J gene is TRBJ2-2, the V gene TRBV6-4, with D tentatively TRBD2 (5 bases). V was clipped by 0 bases and J by 0 bases, with 5 bases between them. This CDR3 comprises 15 residues. CDR1 is MRHNA, CDR2 SNTAGT, per germline.

The rearrangement joins TRBV28 to TRBJ2-3, with D possibly TRBD2 on 5 matching bases. CDR1 is MDHEN, CDR2 SYDVKM, per germline. The CDR3 is 16 residues long. Deletions cut 3 bases from V and 1 base from J, with 14 bases between. CDR3 residues: CASSLDVWRGTDTQYF. CDR3 sequence (DNA): TGTGCCAGCAGTTTGGATGTCTGGCGGGGCACAGATACGCAGTATTTT.

The chain couples TRBV15 to TRBJ1-4; perhaps TRBD1 as D (5 bases). The germline V gene has CDR1 LNHNV and CDR2 YYDKDF (reference sequence). The length of the CDR3 is 16 residues. V was clipped by 4 bases and J by 7 bases, with 19 bases between them. CDR3 sequence: CATSTSRPGRGEKLFF. In DNA form, the CDR3 reads TGTGCCACCAGCACCTCCCGACCCGGTAGGGGTGAAAAACTGTTTTTT. Based on the CDR3 plus reference TRBV15 and TRBJ1-4, the full variable domain is DAMVIQNPRYQVTQFGKPVTLSCSQTLNHNVMYWYQQKSSQAPKLLFHYYDKDFNNEADTPDNFQSRRPNTSFCFLDIRSPGLGDTAMYLCATSTSRPGRGEKLFFGSGTQLSVL.

This clone has a single count. This chain links TRBV21-1 with TRBJ2-5; the table names TRBD1, a call not compared with the DNA. TRBV21-1 is listed as a pseudogene. The CDR3 is made up of 15 amino acids. The CDR3 DNA sequence: TGTGCCAGCAGCACCGGACAGGGTGGGAAAGAGACCCAGTACTTC. Translated: CASSTGQGGKETQYF.

The table lists this clone with a count of one. A read error may account for a junction end that differs from germline. The V and J genes are TRBV5-4 and TRBJ2-6, with D possibly being TRBD1 (5 bases). CDR1 SGHNT and CDR2 YYREEE come from the germline V gene (reference sequence). The CDR3 runs to 18 residues. CDR3 sequence: CASSGLGSTASEANVLTF. The DNA of the CDR3 is TGTGCCAGCAGCGGGCTGGGTTCGACAGCTTCTGAGGCCAACGTCCTGACTTTC.